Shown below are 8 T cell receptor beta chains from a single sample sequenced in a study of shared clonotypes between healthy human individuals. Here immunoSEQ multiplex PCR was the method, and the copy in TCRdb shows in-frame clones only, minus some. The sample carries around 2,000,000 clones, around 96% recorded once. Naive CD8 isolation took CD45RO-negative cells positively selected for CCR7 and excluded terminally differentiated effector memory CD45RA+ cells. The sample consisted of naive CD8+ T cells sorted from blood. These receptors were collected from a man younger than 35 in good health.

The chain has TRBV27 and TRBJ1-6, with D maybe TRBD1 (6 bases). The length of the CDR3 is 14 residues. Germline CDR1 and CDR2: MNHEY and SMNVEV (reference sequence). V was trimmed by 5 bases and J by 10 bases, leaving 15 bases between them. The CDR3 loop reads CASSIQGLGSPLHF. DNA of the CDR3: TGTGCCAGCAGTATACAGGGTCTGGGCTCACCCCTCCACTTT.

CDR3 region: CASSTSYGERGWNIQYF. The CDR3 DNA sequence: TGTGCCAGCAGCACTAGTTACGGGGAAAGGGGTTGGAACATTCAGTACTTC. V usage is TRBV28 and J usage is TRBJ2-4; D possibly uses TRBD1 or TRBD2 (5 bases each). Germline V gene lookup returns CDR1 MDHEN and CDR2 SYDVKM. Trimming took off 6 bases at V and 7 bases at J, with 25 bases between the two ends. The CDR3 has 17 residues. Filled out from reference TRBV28 and TRBJ2-4, the complete variable domain reads DVKVTQSSRYLVKRTGEKVFLECVQDMDHENMFWYRQDPGLGLRLIYFSYDVKMKEKGDIPEGYSVSREKKERFSLILESASTNQTSMYLCASSTSYGERGWNIQYFGAGTRLSVL.

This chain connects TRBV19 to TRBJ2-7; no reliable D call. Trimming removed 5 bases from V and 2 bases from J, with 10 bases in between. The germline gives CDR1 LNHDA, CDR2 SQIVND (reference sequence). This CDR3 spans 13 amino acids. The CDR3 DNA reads TGTGCCAGTAGTGGAGACTTCGCCTACGAGCAGTACTTC. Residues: CASSGDFAYEQYF.

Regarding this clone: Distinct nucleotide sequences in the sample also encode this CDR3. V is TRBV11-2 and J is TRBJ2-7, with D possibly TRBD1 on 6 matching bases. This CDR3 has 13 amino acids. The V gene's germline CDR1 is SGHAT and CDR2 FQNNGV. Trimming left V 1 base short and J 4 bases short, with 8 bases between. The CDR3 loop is CASSLVRGYEQYF. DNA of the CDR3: TGTGCCAGCAGCTTAGTCAGGGGTTACGAGCAGTACTTC.

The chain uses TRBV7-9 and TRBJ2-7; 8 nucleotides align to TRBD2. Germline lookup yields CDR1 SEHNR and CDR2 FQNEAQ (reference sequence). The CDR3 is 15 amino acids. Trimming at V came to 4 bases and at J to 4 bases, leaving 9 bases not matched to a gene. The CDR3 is CASSSARSGGYEQYF. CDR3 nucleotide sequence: TGTGCCAGCAGCTCAGCTAGGAGCGGGGGATACGAGCAGTACTTC. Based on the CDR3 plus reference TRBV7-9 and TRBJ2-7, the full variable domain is DTGVSQNPRHKITKRGQNVTFRCDPISEHNRLYWYRQTLGQGPEFLTYFQNEAQLEKSRLLSDRFSAERPKGSFSTLEIQRTEQGDSAMYLCASSSARSGGYEQYFGPGTRLTVT.

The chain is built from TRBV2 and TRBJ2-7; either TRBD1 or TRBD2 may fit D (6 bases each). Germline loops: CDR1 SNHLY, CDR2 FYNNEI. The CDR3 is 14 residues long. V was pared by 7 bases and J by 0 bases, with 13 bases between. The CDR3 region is CASTEGGHSYEQYF. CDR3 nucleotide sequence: TGTGCCAGCACCGAAGGGGGGCACTCCTACGAGCAGTACTTC. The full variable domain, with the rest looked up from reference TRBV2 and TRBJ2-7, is EPEVTQTPSHQVTQMGQEVILRCVPISNHLYFYWYRQILGQKVEFLVSFYNNEISEKSEIFDDQFSVERPDGSNFTLKIRSTKLEDSAMYFCASTEGGHSYEQYFGPGTRLTVT.

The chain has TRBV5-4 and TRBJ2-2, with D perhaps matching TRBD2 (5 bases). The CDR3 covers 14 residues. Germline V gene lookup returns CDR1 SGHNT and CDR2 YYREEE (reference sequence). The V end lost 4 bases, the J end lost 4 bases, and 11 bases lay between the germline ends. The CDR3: CASSQEEVTGELFF. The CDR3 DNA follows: TGTGCCAGCAGCCAGGAGGAAGTCACCGGGGAGCTGTTTTTT. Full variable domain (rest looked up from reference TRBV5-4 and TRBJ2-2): ETGVTQSPTHLIKTRGQQVTLRCSSQSGHNTVSWYQQALGQGPQFIFQYYREEENGRGNFPPRFSGLQFPNYSSELNVNALELDDSALYLCASSQEEVTGELFFGEGSRLTVL.

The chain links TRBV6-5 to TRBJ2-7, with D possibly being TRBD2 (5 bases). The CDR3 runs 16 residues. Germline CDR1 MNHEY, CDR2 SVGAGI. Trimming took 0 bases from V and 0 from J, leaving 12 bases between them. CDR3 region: CASSYSASGNSYEQYF. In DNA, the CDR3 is TGTGCCAGCAGTTACTCAGCCAGCGGCAACTCCTACGAGCAGTACTTC.